Following are 25 T cell receptor beta chains from one sample sequenced in a study of blood T cell repertoires in COVID-19. The method was immunoSEQ multiplex PCR; TCRdb's version includes in-frame clones alone and lacks a portion of them. The sample carries about 43,000 clones, roughly 87% recorded once. Sequences were obtained from peripheral blood. The receptor source for this set is a man aged 55-75 years with active COVID-19.

The CDR3 here is CASHRVQGGDTEAFF. The DNA of the CDR3 is TGTGCCAGTCACAGAGTCCAGGGAGGGGACACTGAAGCTTTCTTT. The chain is built from TRBV19 and TRBJ1-1; possible D gene TRBD1, 5 bases. V lost 8 bases to trimming and J lost 3 bases, with 19 bases between them. Germline values: CDR1 LNHDA, CDR2 SQIVND (reference sequence). The CDR3 loop spans 15 amino acids.

The chain is built from TRBV7-2 and TRBJ2-2; 9 bases map to TRBD2. The ends lost 2 bases at V and 4 bases at J; junction bases unmatched: 2. The CDR3 length is 15 residues. Germline CDR1 is SGHTA and CDR2 is FQGNSA. CDR3 amino acids: CASSLLRGGTGELFF. The CDR3 nucleotides are TGTGCCAGCAGCTTATTGCGGGGGGGCACCGGGGAGCTGTTTTTT.

V and J are TRBV28 and TRBJ1-1; 7 bases fit TRBD1. This CDR3 has 16 amino acids. The V segment lost 4 bases and the J segment 0 bases; nucleotides outside the gene matches: 8. Germline CDR1 is MDHEN and CDR2 is SYDVKM. The CDR3 protein is CASSSPGTVMNTEAFF. The CDR3 DNA reads TGTGCCAGCAGTTCACCCGGGACAGTGATGAACACTGAAGCTTTCTTT.

The chain links TRBV6-5 to TRBJ1-2; 7 nucleotides line up with TRBD1. With V trimmed by 5 bases and J by 6 bases, 6 bases remained unmatched. CDR3 length: 13 residues. The germline V gene encodes CDR1 MNHEY and CDR2 SVGAGI. For the CDR3, the DNA is TGTGCCAGCAGTAGGGGGCGCGTTGATGGCTACACCTTC. Its translation: CASSRGRVDGYTF.

The CDR3: CASSLGWTGGSGELFF. As DNA, the CDR3 is TGTGCCAGCAGCTTAGGGTGGACAGGGGGGTCCGGGGAGCTGTTTTTT. The gene calls are TRBV7-3 and TRBJ2-2; 10 bases match TRBD1. V was pared by 2 bases and J by 6 bases, with 6 bases of the junction left unmatched. There are 16 residues in the CDR3. Germline CDR1 SGHTA, CDR2 FQGTGA.

This chain joins TRBV30 and TRBJ1-2; D is undetermined. Germline V CDR1 and CDR2: GTSNPN, SVGIG (reference sequence). This CDR3 is 12 amino acids long. With 4 bases removed from V and 1 base from J, the gap between germline ends came to 7 bases. CDR3 in DNA: TGTGCCTGGACAGCGCTTAACTATGGCTACACCTTC. Its protein is CAWTALNYGYTF.

The rearrangement joins TRBV28 to TRBJ1-5; TRBD1 aligns across 11 bases. This CDR3 is 14 amino acids long. Germline lookup yields CDR1 MDHEN and CDR2 SYDVKM. Unmatched junction bases numbered 5, after V lost 6 bases and J lost 7 bases. CDR3 sequence reads: CASRRTGGTQPQHF. The CDR3 DNA follows: TGTGCCAGCAGACGGACAGGGGGCACGCAGCCCCAGCATTTT.

The chain couples TRBV10-3 to TRBJ2-5; 9 bases fit TRBD1. The CDR3 extends over 18 amino acids. CDR1 and CDR2 (germline): ENHRY, SYGVKD. J gave up 5 bases and V 2 bases, and 15 bases lay outside the gene matches. CDR3 DNA sequence: TGTGCCATCAGTGAGACCCTCGCGGCCGGGACAGGGACTGAGACCCAGTACTTC. Its protein product is CAISETLAAGTGTETQYF.

V usage is TRBV11-1 and J usage is TRBJ1-3, with unresolved D. V lost 0 bases and J lost 2, with 8 bases in between. This CDR3 region has 15 residues. Germline V lookup: CDR1 SGHAT, CDR2 FQDESV (reference sequence). The CDR3 DNA reads as TGTGCCAGCAGCTTAGCGGCGGGGACTGGAAACACCATATATTTT. Its protein is CASSLAAGTGNTIYF.

V and J are TRBV7-3 and TRBJ2-1; possible D gene TRBD2, 6 bases. This CDR3 spans 14 amino acids. V lost 2 bases, J lost 5 bases, and 10 bases lay in between. The V gene's germline CDR1 is SGHTA and CDR2 FQGTGA. CDR3 sequence (DNA): TGTGCCAGCAGCTTATCCGCGGGGAACAATGAGCAGTTCTTC. It codes for CASSLSAGNNEQFF.

The chain combines TRBV7-2 with TRBJ2-3; 15 nucleotides agree with TRBD2. The CDR3 is made up of 17 amino acids. Germline CDR1 and CDR2: SGHTA and FQGNSA. Trimming took 5 bases from V and 4 from J; bases not matched to a gene: 7. For the CDR3, the DNA is TGTGCCAGCAGCCTTCGGACTAGCGGGGGGGCCGCAGATACGCAGTATTTT. Protein product: CASSLRTSGGAADTQYF. The full variable domain, rest sourced from reference TRBV7-2 and TRBJ2-3, is GAGVSQSPSNKVTEKGKDVELRCDPISGHTALYWYRQSLGQGLEFLIYFQGNSAPDKSGLPSDRFSAERTGGSVSTLTIQRTQQEDSAVYLCASSLRTSGGAADTQYFGPGTRLTVL.

There are a few counts of this clone. The chain couples TRBV4-2 to TRBJ1-5; D possibly corresponds to TRBD1 (5 bases). The CDR3 has 16 residues. CDR1 is LGHNA and CDR2 is YNFKEQ in the germline V gene. Trimming took 1 base from V and 1 from J, leaving 11 bases between them. The CDR3 nucleotides are TGTGCCAGCAGCCAAGGACCCGGGGGGAGCAATCAGCCCCAGCATTTT. As protein: CASSQGPGGSNQPQHF.

V is TRBV19 and J is TRBJ2-2; 15 bases are a match to TRBD2. The trim removed 5 bases at V and 2 bases at J, leaving 12 bases unmatched. The CDR3 is made up of 20 amino acids. Per germline, CDR1 LNHDA and CDR2 SQIVND (reference sequence). In nucleotides, the CDR3 is TGTGCCAGTAGTGTAGGACTAGCGGGGGGGCTGATGGCAAACACCGGGGAGCTGTTTTTT. It specifies CASSVGLAGGLMANTGELFF.

The V call is TRBV25-1, the J call TRBJ2-7; TRBD2 matches 9 bases. The CDR3 contains 14 residues. The V segment lost 6 bases and the J segment 6 bases; nucleotides outside the gene matches: 9. Germline assignment: CDR1 MGHDK and CDR2 SYGVNS. The CDR3 sequence is CASRVGLALGEQYF. CDR3 bases: TGTGCCAGCAGAGTGGGACTAGCCTTGGGCGAGCAGTACTTC.

This chain uses TRBV29-1 with TRBJ1-6, with D perhaps matching TRBD1 (6 bases). The germline V gene has CDR1 SQVTM and CDR2 ANQGSEA. V shed 5 bases and J shed 6 bases, with 14 bases lying between them. CDR3 length: 14 amino acids. The CDR3 DNA reads as TGCAGCGTTCGAACAGGGTTGTTTAATTCACCCCTCCACTTT. Translated: CSVRTGLFNSPLHF.

This clone was detected once. V is TRBV28 and J is TRBJ2-1, with 10 bases aligning to TRBD1. The CDR3 spans 14 residues. J was trimmed by 9 bases and V by 6 bases; bases with no gene match: 8. Germline V gives CDR1 MDHEN, CDR2 SYDVKM. The CDR3 loop is CASSRRTGGSEQFF. Here the CDR3 DNA reads TGTGCCAGCAGCCGCCGGACAGGGGGGAGTGAGCAGTTCTTC.

The chain is built from TRBV25-1 and TRBJ2-1, with D possibly matching TRBD1 (7 bases). Trimming removed 4 bases at V and 4 bases at J, with 20 bases between. Germline values: CDR1 MGHDK, CDR2 SYGVNS. CDR3 length equals 17 residues. DNA of the CDR3: TGTGCCAGCAGTGGGTCTGGGCGGGACAGATCATACAATGAGCAGTTCTTC. It yields the protein CASSGSGRDRSYNEQFF.

The J gene is TRBJ2-2, the V gene TRBV7-9, with 8 bases fitting TRBD1. The CDR3 runs to 16 residues. The junction had 8 bases not matched to a gene; V was cut back by 8 bases and J by 0 bases. CDR1 is SEHNR and CDR2 is FQNEAQ in the germline V gene (reference sequence). As DNA, the CDR3 is TGTGCCAGCGGCACCTCGGACAGGGCGAACACCGGGGAGCTGTTTTTT. Translated, it gives CASGTSDRANTGELFF.

This sequence joins TRBV19 and TRBJ1-5; 8 bases are a match to TRBD1. Germline V gene lookup returns CDR1 LNHDA and CDR2 SQIVND (reference sequence). The V and J ends lost 11 bases and 3 bases, in that order; junction bases with no gene match: 6. This CDR3 region has 13 residues. The DNA for the CDR3 is TGTGCCGGTTCGACAGGGGCCAATCAGCCCCAGCATTTT. Protein product: CAGSTGANQPQHF.

CDR3: CASSPQGRGFTGELFF. CDR3 coding DNA: TGTGCCAGCAGCCCCCAGGGTAGGGGGTTCACCGGGGAGCTGTTTTTT. The chain has TRBV9 and TRBJ2-2; tentative D call: TRBD1 (6 bases). CDR1 and CDR2 from the germline V gene are SGDLS and YYNGEE. This CDR3 region has 16 residues. Trimming took off 4 bases at V and 4 bases at J, with 17 bases between the two ends.

The chain couples TRBV7-3 to TRBJ2-7; 8 nucleotides match TRBD2. CDR3 size: 15 residues. The junction had 8 bases not matched to a gene; V was cut back by 5 bases and J by 2 bases. The germline V gene encodes CDR1 SGHTA and CDR2 FQGTGA. CDR3 in DNA: TGTGCCAGCAGCAAAGAAAGCGGGAGCGCCTACGAGCAGTACTTC. This translates into CASSKESGSAYEQYF.

The V gene is TRBV21-1, the J gene TRBJ1-5; the D call in the table, TRBD1, was not verified against the DNA. TRBV21-1 is a recognized pseudogene. This CDR3 is 20 amino acids long. As DNA, the CDR3 is TGTGCCAGCATTAAACCGGATGGGAAGGGGTTTTGTGATAGCAATCAGCCCCAGCATTTT. Translated: CASIKPDGKGFCDSNQPQHF.

This clone has just one count. The CDR3, as DNA: TGCGCCAGCAGCTTGACGCCAGGGTATTCCGAAAAACTGTTTTTT. It translates to CASSLTPGYSEKLFF. This chain connects TRBV5-1 to TRBJ1-4, with D possibly TRBD1 on 5 matching bases. Germline CDR1 and CDR2: SGHRS and YFSETQ. Trimming stripped 1 base from V and 8 bases from J, with 15 bases between. The CDR3 runs to 15 residues.

This clone was detected only once. This chain joins TRBV7-8 and TRBJ1-1; tentatively, D is TRBD1 (5 bases). Germline-derived CDR1 and CDR2 are SGHVS and FQNEAQ. With 5 bases removed from V and 1 base from J, the gap between germline ends came to 14 bases. There are 15 residues in the CDR3. CDR3 DNA: TGTGCCAGCAGCGGACGTCAGACAGAGAACACTGAAGCTTTCTTT. This encodes CASSGRQTENTEAFF.

J is TRBJ1-4 and V is TRBV7-9, with D unclear. Trimming stripped 3 bases from V and 2 bases from J, with 10 bases between. The CDR3 has 15 amino acids. The V gene's germline CDR1 is SEHNR and CDR2 FQNEAQ (reference sequence). The CDR3 is CASSFPRNTNEKLFF. CDR3 nucleotide sequence: TGTGCCAGCAGCTTTCCGAGGAATACTAATGAAAAACTGTTTTTT.